This entry describes one TCR beta chain. The table lists this clone with a few counts. It has no known antigen specificity. An end of the junction differs from the germline gene, which may be a read error. Library preparation used the immunoSEQ multiplex PCR assay. A mixture of 60 forward primers for TCR Vbeta segments and 13 reverse primers for TCR Jbeta segments was used in the multiplex PCR. Amplification of the CDR3 region of rearranged TCR beta genes was performed with a multiplex PCR assay on genomic DNA. On the Illumina HiSeq System, the amplified TCR beta libraries were sequenced as 87-base-pair reads. The authors' analysis ran thus. Across the roughly 640 repertoires, a later analysis counted around 80 million unique TCR beta chains, roughly 11 million of which were shared by at least two donors. To remove PCR and sequencing errors, raw reads were error-corrected and collapsed into unique sequences using a nearest-neighbor algorithm that merged closely related sequences. Alignment of CDR3 sequences to IMGT reference sequences was used to assign V, D and J gene segments. Each retained sequence needed at least a six-nucleotide match to both a V gene segment and a J gene segment. A rearrangement counted as productive if the CDR3 had no stop codons and remained in frame with V and J, and every other rearrangement counted as non-productive. CDR3 was defined by IMGT convention, running from the second conserved V-encoded cysteine to the conserved J-encoded phenylalanine. Sequences without an unambiguous match to a single V gene segment were excluded from the earlier analysis of almost 600 of the donors. In an earlier analysis of roughly 500 of the donors, V segments were called functional above 56.7% productive rearrangements and were called segregating when the between-donor standard deviation exceeded 5%. A statistical classification framework was developed to diagnose cytomegalovirus status using the catalog of TCR beta chain sequences. In a later analysis, V and J genes were assigned by comparing TCR nucleotide sequences against IMGT/GENE-DB human TR gene sequences. A later analysis assigned CDR3 sequences and most-parsimonious VDJ recombination scenarios with the TCRdist pipeline. In a later analysis, each TCR beta chain was defined by its CDR3 amino acid sequence together with its V-gene family, and reads without a unique V-gene family were excluded. To address suspected cross-contamination and a sequencing artifact, a later analysis removed some 620 highly shared, low-generation-probability nucleotide sequences. In a later analysis, a clonal expansion index was calculated for each public chain from normalized within-repertoire ranks of inferred template counts. In a later analysis, generation probabilities were computed using a VDJ recombination model fitted to out-of-frame rearrangements, and the results were checked against IGoR. In a later analysis, hypergeometric tests were used to score TCR-TCR, TCR-HLA and TCR-CMV co-occurrence, with a repertoire-size bias correction applied to TCR pairs. False discovery rates were estimated in a later analysis by permuting HLA or CMV assignments 20 times. A later analysis grouped co-occurring TCRs with DBSCAN, adding TCRdist sequence similarity when clustering within HLA-allele-positive subsets. Repertoires with fewer than 30,000 or more than 120,000 public chains were left out of co-occurrence clustering, as were five repertoires with anomalous nucleotide sharing. This is the immuneACCESS table as TCRdb keeps it, with only in-frame sequences that have V and J called. A part of the clones is gone; compared with another copy, unresolved V genes explain less than half, and the rest is unexplained. The V and J calls and clone size come from that table; D and trimming were worked out from the DNA. This sample has under 200,000 clones in its table, and 9.5% to 15% of those were observed once. Jointly, the top ten make up approximately 7.8% of the sample.

The data were obtained in a study of cytomegalovirus exposure and HLA in healthy donors listed by TCRdb under 2017. Regarding the study in general: According to an earlier analysis of around 600 of the donors, some 180 million T cells yielded 100 million or so unique TCR beta sequences and about 300 Gb of sequence data. Among the approximately 430 genotyped donors, roughly 80% belonged to the genetic ancestry cluster associated with self-reported Caucasian donors. Besides the first cohort of more than 650 subjects, a separate validation cohort made up of 120 different subjects was used. Every repertoire in the discovery cohort had been generated on one and the same sequencing platform. An early release that covered about 600 HLA-typed donors contained about 300 gigabases of sequencing data and about 84 million unique TCR sequences. In an earlier analysis of over 550 of the donors, high-throughput TCR beta sequencing was used to judge whether each TCR beta V gene segment behaved as functional or pseudogenic. Typing coverage differed by locus: A, B, C, DRB1 and DQB1 were typed in about 629-630 donors, DQA1 in 522, DPA1 in approximately 600, and DPB1 in roughly 470. Across approximately 420 genotyped donors of the cohort, an average of approximately 200,000 unique TCR beta nucleotide sequences per donor were sequenced, and approximately 17% of those sequences were non-productive. A later genetic analysis used genome-wide SNP genotypes for about 60% of the 666 donors, treating that subset as a discovery cohort. A handful of DR-DQ haplotypes were handled as single units for association and clustering because linkage in the cohort was strong. Class I and class II HLA loci were covered by the typing at four-digit resolution. Donor age, sex, ethnicity and CMV serostatus were collected together with the repertoire data. High-throughput TCR immunosequencing, statistical association of individual TCRs with disease status, and machine learning were combined to predict cytomegalovirus infection status. In the later analysis, no new phenotypic data were used to find candidate immune exposures; instead, reliance was placed on TCR beta sequences and their occurrence across donors. To study patterns of TCR occurrence, a later analysis re-analyzed previously published TCR beta repertoires from around 670 donors and added high-resolution HLA genotyping. The aim of the study was to test whether cataloging public T cell receptors could identify signatures of past pathogen exposure. Using immunosequencing, the study profiled T cell repertoires from about 620 subjects and related those repertoires to cytomegalovirus serostatus.

CDR1 and CDR2, looked up from the germline V gene (reference sequence), are MNHEY and SMNVEV. The CDR3 spans 18 residues, from the cysteine through the phenylalanine. Only the CDR3 DNA is retained, 54 bases long and in frame from the first base. The study at large found these results: In a later genetic analysis, fewer N-insertions in productive TCRs were reported among donors in an Asian-associated ancestry cluster than the approximately 710-donor mean. HLA typing was unavailable for some donors at each locus, so association tests used only the typed subset. A further reported finding was that TCR beta sequences accurately predicted the HLA-A and HLA-B alleles for most subjects in the first cohort. The classifier was reported to diagnose cytomegalovirus status with high specificity and sensitivity in both the original cohort and the validation cohort. This cohort had only TCR beta chains sequenced, and the lack of alpha or paired-chain data limited which features could be detected. Correlated functional status among segregating V segments might reflect linkage disequilibrium, but an unknown experimental factor could not be ruled out. In a later analysis, 15,000 to 20,000 TCR beta sequences were associated with specific HLA alleles at a false discovery rate of 0.05. Immune exposure information for the cohort was limited to CMV serostatus. Because counts were too low, more than 15 rarely observed V segments, including chromosome 9 orphons, were excluded from the earlier analysis of some 590 of the donors. In a later analysis, most CMV-associated TCR beta chains were found to appear HLA-restricted, with HLA associations seemingly driven largely by CMV exposure. According to a later analysis, parvovirus B19, influenza, CMV and Epstein-Barr virus appeared linked to several top co-occurrence clusters. A group of highly shared sequence variants was considered likely to be a technical artifact of the sequencing pipeline. In a later genetic analysis, a missense DCLRE1C variant was associated with V-gene and J-gene trimming of TCR beta chains, and the association was replicated in an independent cohort. Some IMGT-functional V segments, including TRBV6-2 and TRBV6-3, could not be told apart with the 87-base-pair reads, so those segments were excluded. When HLA alleles, especially DR and DQ, strongly co-occurred, TCR associations were difficult to assign to individual alleles. Most TCR sequences were observed very rarely across donors, whereas some public TCRs were present in many individuals. The presence/absence analyses assumed that sequencing depth was roughly uniform across donors, and that assumption may not be true. In a later analysis, HLA-associated TCR beta chains were found to be more clonally expanded and to have lower generation probabilities than equally common non-associated chains. According to a later analysis, TCR association rates differed among HLA loci, with DRB1 alleles showing the most associated TCRs and HLA-C alleles showing the fewest. An earlier analysis of 450 to 750 of the donors showed that most TCR beta V segments appeared in productive rearrangements either about 87% or about 30% of the time, which broadly matched IMGT annotations. The study listed 150 to 200 TCR beta chains as associated with cytomegalovirus. The authors suggested that the approach could potentially be generalized to other disease states and immunological phenotypes. In vitro tests confirmed that a few of the cytomegalovirus-associated TCR beta chains recognize cytomegalovirus antigens.

In total, 600 or so healthy bone marrow donors made up the cohort. All cohort members were sampled while nominally healthy, although unrecorded immune exposures were likely present. The donor was CMV seropositive and belonged to the group of 250 to 300 seropositive cohort members. Each donor provided a peripheral blood sample, and peripheral blood mononuclear cells were used for TCR beta sequencing. The Qiagen DNeasy Blood Extraction Kit was used to extract genomic DNA from the blood cell samples. The sequence derives from a man over 45 in good health and CMV-seropositive. What was sequenced was PBMCs. In this chain, TRBV27 is recombined with TRBJ2-2, with TRBD1 perhaps the D gene, on 6 matching bases. Here is the DNA: TGTGCCAGCAGTTTGAGTTTTGGGCAGGGGTGGAACTCCGGGGAGCTGTTTTTT. It encodes CASSLSFGQGWNSGELFF.